This T cell receptor (beta chain) was sequenced for a study of graft-versus-host responses after intestinal transplantation. Turning to this clone: Its antigen is unidentified.

Study results and caveats: Recipient marrow showed GvH clones, some seen first in ileum or blood. HvG clone declines early post-transplant were associated with peak circulating GvH levels. Allograft graft-versus-host to host-versus-graft clonal ratios ran high in patients with graft-donor T cell macrochimerism.

The CDR3 spans 13 residues. Trimming took 5 bases from V and 0 from J; bases not matched to a gene: 2. Germline V CDR1 and CDR2: GTSNPN, SVGIG (reference sequence). Libraries were prepared by immunoSEQ multiplex PCR; TCRdb keeps only in-frame clonotypes and omits some of them. The sample shows 140,000 or so clones, 92% of them seen only once. The V and J genes are TRBV30 and TRBJ1-2, with TRBD1 matching over 8 bases. This sequence was found in a human donor who received an intestinal transplant. This specimen was unstimulated CD4+ T cells sorted from spleen or lymph node cells, taken before intestinal transplant. DNA of the CDR3: TGTGCCTGGGGGACAGGAACTAACTATGGCTACACCTTC. It yields the protein CAWGTGTNYGYTF.